Here is one T cell receptor (beta chain) with its context. Because the CDR3 is missing its conserved closing phenylalanine or tryptophan, this is likely a read error. No DNA is shown, since the ends of the CDR3 on it are uncertain; the CDR3 is the one TCRdb lists. Researchers generated TCR beta cDNA from roughly 500 ng of total RNA, relying on a constant-region primer. Libraries for TCR beta were built through three nested multiplex PCR rounds, which together made up a slightly modified ARM-PCR procedure. Primers for the first two PCR rounds were TRBV1-TRBV30 forward primers and a C-beta reverse primer (about 10 cycles per round). TCRdb called the multiplex PCR reads again in MiXCR, with one record for every CDR3 protein. The data show nearly 200,000 distinct CDR3 sequences, less than 65% seen once. The data are from a study of tumor-infiltrating lymphocytes in primary liver carcinoma. Study background: Spanning 4.2 to 10 cm, the tumors were T1-T3 N0M0.

With termini counted, the CDR3 has 12 amino acids. Germline V lookup: CDR1 SGHAT, CDR2 FQNNGV. For blood RNA, unsorted whole blood served as the source, and germline DNA was extracted too. The TCR originated in an older woman with primary liver carcinoma and hepatitis B virus infection. The sequenced sample was peripheral blood. The chain employs TRBV11-2 and TRBJ2-5. CDR3: CASSLTSQTQYL.